This T cell receptor beta chain was recovered during a study of blood T cell repertoires in COVID-19. Study at large: The cDNA or gDNA used as material had been derived from T cells, B-cell-depleted T cells, or PBMCs.

Trimming left V 3 bases short and J 9 bases short, with 20 bases between. The CDR3 spans 16 residues. Germline V gives CDR1 KGHDR, CDR2 SFDVKD. Original methodology: Amplified reference gene primers provided the basis for estimating nucleated cell counts. Generated by immunoSEQ multiplex PCR, the TCRdb table keeps only in-frame clones and is missing some. Clone size and the V and J calls come from that table; the DNA yielded D and trimming. The profile shows around 300,000 clones, 85% of them singletons. This sequence originates from a human donor in a cohort sampled during active COVID-19. The gene calls are TRBV24-1 and TRBJ2-1; D is possibly TRBD1 (8 bases). The sample comprised peripheral blood. Written as DNA, the CDR3 is TGTGCCACCAGTGATAAACCAGGGGGCGGGAGCGCTGAGCAGTTCTTC. This gives the protein CATSDKPGGGSAEQFF.